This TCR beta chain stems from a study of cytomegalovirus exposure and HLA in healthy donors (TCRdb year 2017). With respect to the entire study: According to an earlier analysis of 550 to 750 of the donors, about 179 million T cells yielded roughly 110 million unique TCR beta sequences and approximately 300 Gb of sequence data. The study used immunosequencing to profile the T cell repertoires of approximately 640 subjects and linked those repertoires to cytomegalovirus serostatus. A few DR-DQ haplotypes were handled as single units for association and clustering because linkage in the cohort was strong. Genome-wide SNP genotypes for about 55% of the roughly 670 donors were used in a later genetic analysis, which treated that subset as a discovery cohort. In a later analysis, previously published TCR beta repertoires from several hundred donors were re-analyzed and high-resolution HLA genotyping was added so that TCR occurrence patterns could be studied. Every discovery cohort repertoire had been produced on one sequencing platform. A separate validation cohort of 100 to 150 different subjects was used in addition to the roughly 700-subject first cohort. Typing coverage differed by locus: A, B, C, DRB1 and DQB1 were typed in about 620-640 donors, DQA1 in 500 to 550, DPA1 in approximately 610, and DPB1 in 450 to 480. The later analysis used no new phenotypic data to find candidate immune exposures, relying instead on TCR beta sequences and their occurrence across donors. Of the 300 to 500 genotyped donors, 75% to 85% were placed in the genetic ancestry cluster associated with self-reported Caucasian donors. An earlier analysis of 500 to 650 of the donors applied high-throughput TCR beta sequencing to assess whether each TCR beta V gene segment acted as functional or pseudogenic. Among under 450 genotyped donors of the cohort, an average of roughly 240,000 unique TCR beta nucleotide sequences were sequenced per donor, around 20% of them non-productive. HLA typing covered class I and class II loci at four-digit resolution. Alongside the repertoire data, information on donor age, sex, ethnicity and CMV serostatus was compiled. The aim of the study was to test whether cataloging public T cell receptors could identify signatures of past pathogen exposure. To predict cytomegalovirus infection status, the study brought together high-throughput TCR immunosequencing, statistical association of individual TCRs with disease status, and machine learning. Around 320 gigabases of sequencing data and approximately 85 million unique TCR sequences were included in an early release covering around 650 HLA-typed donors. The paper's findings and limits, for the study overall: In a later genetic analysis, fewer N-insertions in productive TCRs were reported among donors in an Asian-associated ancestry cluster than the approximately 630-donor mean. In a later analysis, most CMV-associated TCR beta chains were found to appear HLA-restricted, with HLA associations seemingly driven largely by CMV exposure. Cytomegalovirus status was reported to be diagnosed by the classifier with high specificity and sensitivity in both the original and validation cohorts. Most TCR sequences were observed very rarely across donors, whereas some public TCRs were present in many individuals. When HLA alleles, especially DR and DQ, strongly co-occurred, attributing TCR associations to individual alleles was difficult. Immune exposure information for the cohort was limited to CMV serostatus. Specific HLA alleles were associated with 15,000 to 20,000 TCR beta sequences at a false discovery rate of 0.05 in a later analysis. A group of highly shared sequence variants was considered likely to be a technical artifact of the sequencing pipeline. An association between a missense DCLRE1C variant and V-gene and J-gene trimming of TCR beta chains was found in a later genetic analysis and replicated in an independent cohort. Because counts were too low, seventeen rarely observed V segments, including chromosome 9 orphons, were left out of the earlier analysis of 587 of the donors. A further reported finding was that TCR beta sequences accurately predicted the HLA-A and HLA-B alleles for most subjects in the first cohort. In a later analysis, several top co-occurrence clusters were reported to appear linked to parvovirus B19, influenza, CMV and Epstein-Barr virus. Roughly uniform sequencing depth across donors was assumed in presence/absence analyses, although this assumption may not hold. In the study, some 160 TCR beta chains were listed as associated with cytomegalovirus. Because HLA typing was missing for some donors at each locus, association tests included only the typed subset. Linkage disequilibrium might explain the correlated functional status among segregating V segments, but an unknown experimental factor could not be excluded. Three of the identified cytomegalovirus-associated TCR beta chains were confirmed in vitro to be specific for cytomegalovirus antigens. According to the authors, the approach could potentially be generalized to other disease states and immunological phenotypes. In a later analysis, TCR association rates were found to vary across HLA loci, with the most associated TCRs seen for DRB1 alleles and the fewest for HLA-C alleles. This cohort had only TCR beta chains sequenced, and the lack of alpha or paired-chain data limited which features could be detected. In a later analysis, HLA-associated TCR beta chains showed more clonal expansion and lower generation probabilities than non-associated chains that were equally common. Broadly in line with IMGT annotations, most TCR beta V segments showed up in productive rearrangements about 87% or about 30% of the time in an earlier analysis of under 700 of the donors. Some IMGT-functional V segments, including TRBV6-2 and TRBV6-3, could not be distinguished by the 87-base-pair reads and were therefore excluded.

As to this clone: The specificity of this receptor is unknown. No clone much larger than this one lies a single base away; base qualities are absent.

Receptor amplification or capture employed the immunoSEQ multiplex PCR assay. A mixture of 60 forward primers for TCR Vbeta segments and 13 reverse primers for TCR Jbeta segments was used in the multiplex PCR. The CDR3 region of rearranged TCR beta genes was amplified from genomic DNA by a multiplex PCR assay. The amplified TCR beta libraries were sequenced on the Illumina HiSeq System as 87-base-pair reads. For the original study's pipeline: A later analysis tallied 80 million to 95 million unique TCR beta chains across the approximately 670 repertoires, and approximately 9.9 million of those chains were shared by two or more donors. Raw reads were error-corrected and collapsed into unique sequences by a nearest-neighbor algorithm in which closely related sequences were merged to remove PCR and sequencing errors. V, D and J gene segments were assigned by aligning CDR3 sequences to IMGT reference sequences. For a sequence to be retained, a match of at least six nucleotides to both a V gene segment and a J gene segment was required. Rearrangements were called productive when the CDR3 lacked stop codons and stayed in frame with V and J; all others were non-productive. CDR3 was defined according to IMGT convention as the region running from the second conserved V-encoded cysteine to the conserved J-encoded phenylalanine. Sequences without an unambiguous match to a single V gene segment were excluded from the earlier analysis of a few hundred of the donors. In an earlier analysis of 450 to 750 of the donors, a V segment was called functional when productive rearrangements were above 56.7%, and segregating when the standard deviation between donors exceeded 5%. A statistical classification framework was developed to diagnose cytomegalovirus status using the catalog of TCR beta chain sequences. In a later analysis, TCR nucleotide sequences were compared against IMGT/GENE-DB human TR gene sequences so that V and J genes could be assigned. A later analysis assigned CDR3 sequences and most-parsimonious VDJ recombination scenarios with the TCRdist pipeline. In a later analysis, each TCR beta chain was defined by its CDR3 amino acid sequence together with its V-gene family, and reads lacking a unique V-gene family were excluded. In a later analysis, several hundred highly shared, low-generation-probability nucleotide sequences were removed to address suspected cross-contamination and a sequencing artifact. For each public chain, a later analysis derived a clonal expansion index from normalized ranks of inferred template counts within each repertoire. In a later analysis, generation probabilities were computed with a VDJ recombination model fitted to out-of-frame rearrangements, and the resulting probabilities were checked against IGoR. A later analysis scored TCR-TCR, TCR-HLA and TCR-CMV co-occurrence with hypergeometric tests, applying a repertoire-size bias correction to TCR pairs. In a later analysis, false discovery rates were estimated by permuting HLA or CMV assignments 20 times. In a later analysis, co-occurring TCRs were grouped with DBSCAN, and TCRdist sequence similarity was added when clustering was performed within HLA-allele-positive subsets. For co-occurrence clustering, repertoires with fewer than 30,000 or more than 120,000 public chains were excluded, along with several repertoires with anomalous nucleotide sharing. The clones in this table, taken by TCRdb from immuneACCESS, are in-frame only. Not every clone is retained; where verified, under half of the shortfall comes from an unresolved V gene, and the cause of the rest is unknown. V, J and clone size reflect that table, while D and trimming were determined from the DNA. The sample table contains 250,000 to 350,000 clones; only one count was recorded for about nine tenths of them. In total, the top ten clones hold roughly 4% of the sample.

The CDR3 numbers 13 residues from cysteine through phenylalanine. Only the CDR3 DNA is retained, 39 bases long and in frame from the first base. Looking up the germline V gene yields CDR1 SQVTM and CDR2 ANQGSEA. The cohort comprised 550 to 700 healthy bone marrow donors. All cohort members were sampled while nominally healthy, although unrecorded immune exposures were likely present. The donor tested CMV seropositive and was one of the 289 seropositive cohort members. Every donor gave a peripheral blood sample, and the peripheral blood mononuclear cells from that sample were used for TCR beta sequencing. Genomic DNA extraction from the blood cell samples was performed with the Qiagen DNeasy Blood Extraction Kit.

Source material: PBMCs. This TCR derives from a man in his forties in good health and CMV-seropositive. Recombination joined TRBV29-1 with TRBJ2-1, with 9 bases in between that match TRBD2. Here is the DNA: TGCACCAAGACTAGCGGCCCTTCCAATGAGCAGTTCTTC. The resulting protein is CTKTSGPSNEQFF.